A selection of T cell receptor beta chains follows, all from one sample in a study of blood T cell repertoires in COVID-19. Libraries were prepared by immunoSEQ multiplex PCR; TCRdb keeps only in-frame clonotypes and omits some of them. In the table there are about 130,000 clones, 79% of which are singletons. The sample taken for sequencing was peripheral blood. The source is a man aged 35 to 55 with active or convalescent COVID-19. Each CDR3 is given with its conserved first and last residue. Size values are once, few and many counts, or a class for expanded clones, and some rows have none.

V gene	J gene	clone size	CDR3 protein
TRBV11-3	TRBJ2-3	.	CASSKTSGGPDTQYF
TRBV21-1	TRBJ1-1	.	CASSKDPARGRGHTEAFF
TRBV20-1	TRBJ2-6	many	CSASWGLGGGANVLTF
TRBV19	TRBJ2-1	.	CASSIDLDNEQFF
TRBV19	TRBJ1-5	.	CASSLDRNQPQHF
TRBV7-2	TRBJ1-6	few	CASSLQQGGSPLHF
TRBV19	TRBJ1-6	.	CASSIQLSPLHF
TRBV21-1	TRBJ1-1	.	CASSKGRDRGTWAAGTEAFF
TRBV5-1	TRBJ1-2	.	CASSSGAREVYGYTF
TRBV10-3	TRBJ2-7	.	CAISEPDYRAYEQYF
TRBV19	TRBJ1-5	.	CASSPIRAGAGRGRGSNQPQHF
TRBV2	TRBJ2-7	.	CASSQHPYEQYF
TRBV11-2	TRBJ2-1	once	CASSSSAPSRHNEQFF
TRBV19	TRBJ2-3	many	CASRAVAGGLPDTQYF
TRBV28	TRBJ1-2	few	CASSSGAGGYTF
TRBV5-6	TRBJ1-5	.	CASSWGGGNSNQPQHF
TRBV6-6	TRBJ1-5	once	CASSPNGGMWSSNQPQHF
TRBV5-5	TRBJ1-5	.	CASSLAAGNQPQHF
TRBV18	TRBJ1-2	.	CASSQRQGVNYGYTF
TRBV19	TRBJ2-2	.	CASSPQGAPGELFF
TRBV24-1	TRBJ1-5	many	CATSDQSIRPQHF
TRBV5-1	TRBJ2-7	once	CARQGRDEQYF
TRBV10-3	TRBJ2-2	.	CAIRPGLGGTGELFF
TRBV10-3	TRBJ2-5	.	CAISESEKETQYF
TRBV24-1	TRBJ2-2	.	CATSDSPQTGELFF
TRBV30	TRBJ1-6	.	CAWRDGSSYNSPLHF
TRBV25-1	TRBJ1-1	.	CASSEYGPYQRAEAFF
TRBV4-1	TRBJ2-2	few	CASSQGGRAKGGELFF
TRBV11-2	TRBJ2-7	.	CASSLDGFLSSEQYF
TRBV15	TRBJ2-5	.	CATSRDTLAGGPPQETQYF
TRBV3-1/TRBV3-2	TRBJ2-3	.	CASSQGGAGGTDTQYF
TRBV28	TRBJ1-1	.	CASSLPLGDREAFF
TRBV2	TRBJ1-2	.	CASSEAGYGYTF
TRBV11-3	TRBJ2-2	few	CASSLRGTGSSGELFF
TRBV5-5	TRBJ1-5	.	CASSRTGVLAQHF
TRBV10-1	TRBJ2-2	many	CASSLTATGELFF